This passage covers 21 T cell receptor beta chains from one sample sequenced in a study of blood T cells in healthy people across ages. For the second PCR, which ran for about 7 to 11 cycles, a sample-barcoded 5' primer and a J-beta primer mix were used. One entry per CDR3 protein results from TCRdb running MiXCR on the 5' RACE reads. The sample records 1.5 million to 2 million distinct CDR3 sequences, about 35% being singletons. Source material: blood. The receptors come from a woman in her twenties or thirties in good health.

This clonotype was found a few times. The genes are TRBV6-5 and TRBJ2-1; D possibly corresponds to TRBD2 (6 bases). The germline V and J ends were trimmed by 0 bases and 3 bases, with 12 bases remaining between them. CDR3 length: 16 residues. CDR1 is MNHEY, CDR2 SVGAGI, per germline. CDR3 sequence reads: CASSYSRVGGYNEQFF. Here the CDR3 DNA reads TGTGCCAGCAGTTACTCGAGGGTGGGGGGCTACAATGAGCAGTTCTTC.

This rearrangement joins TRBV4-1 to TRBJ1-5, with D hard to call. The CDR3 extends over 16 amino acids. CDR1 and CDR2 from the germline V gene are MGHRA and YSYEKL. V dropped 1 base and J dropped 4 bases, with 14 bases sitting between them. CDR3 sequence reads: CASSQVGGRSNQPQHF. The DNA for the CDR3 is TGCGCCAGCAGCCAAGTAGGCGGGAGAAGTAATCAGCCCCAGCATTTT.

This chain connects TRBV7-3 to TRBJ2-1, with a weak D call TRBD2 (5 bases). Trimming stripped 7 bases from V and 1 base from J, with 17 bases between. CDR1 and CDR2 from the germline V gene are SGHTA and FQGTGA. This CDR3 spans 16 amino acids. CDR3 DNA sequence: TGTGCCAGCAACCGGCCTTCTCGGAGGTCCTACAATGAGCAGTTCTTC. Its translation is CASNRPSRRSYNEQFF.

With regard to this clonotype: The junction and the germline gene differ at one end; a read error may be behind it. The chain couples TRBV9 to TRBJ2-5; possibly TRBD2 for D (6 bases). The germline V gene encodes CDR1 SGDLS and CDR2 YYNGEE. This CDR3 has 14 residues. The CDR3 bases are TGTGCCAGCAGCGCCGGAGGGCTTCAAGGGACCCAGTACTTC. As protein: CASSAGGLQGTQYF.

This sequence joins TRBV7-9 and TRBJ2-2, with a possible D match to TRBD2 (5 bases). This CDR3 has 16 amino acids. Looked up from germline, CDR1 is SEHNR and CDR2 is FQNEAQ (reference sequence). V was shortened by 7 bases and J by 10 bases, with 25 bases between the two germline ends. For the CDR3, the DNA is TGTGCCAGCAACTCCGGGGAAGGGTCGGGTCGCTTGGAGCTGTTTTTT. It yields the protein CASNSGEGSGRLELFF.

The genes are TRBV7-9 and TRBJ2-1; 13 positions agree with TRBD2. The CDR3 length is 15 residues. Germline CDR1 and CDR2: SEHNR and FQNEAQ (reference sequence). J lost 9 bases, V lost 3 bases, and 5 bases had no gene match. The DNA for the CDR3 is TGTGCCAGCAGCTTTCGAACTAGCGGGAGGGTTGAGCAGTTCTTC. Encoded protein: CASSFRTSGRVEQFF.

V gene TRBV7-2 combines with J gene TRBJ2-1; D gene uncertain. Germline V gene lookup returns CDR1 SGHTA and CDR2 FQGNSA. The CDR3 length is 14 residues. Trimming removed 3 bases at V and 0 bases at J, with 6 bases between. In nucleotides, the CDR3 is TGTGCCAGCAGCTTTCGTCCCTCCTACAATGAGCAGTTCTTC. Translated, it gives CASSFRPSYNEQFF.

The sample holds many counts of this clonotype. CDR3 sequence (DNA): TGTGCCAGCAGTTCCCCCGGGACTAAAATCAATGAGCAGTTCTTC. Protein: CASSSPGTKINEQFF. The genes are TRBV28 and TRBJ2-1; 7 nucleotides match TRBD2. Trimming removed 4 bases from V and 6 bases from J; junction bases left unmatched: 9. Germline assignment: CDR1 MDHEN and CDR2 SYDVKM. The CDR3 sequence is 15 residues long.

The table lists this clonotype with a few counts. This chain uses TRBV2 with TRBJ2-1; D is ambiguous. Germline V gives CDR1 SNHLY, CDR2 FYNNEI. Trimming pared 7 bases from V and 7 bases from J, leaving 11 bases between. The CDR3 is made up of 12 amino acids. CDR3 sequence reads: CASNQETNEQFF. The CDR3 DNA sequence: TGTGCCAGCAATCAAGAAACAAATGAGCAGTTCTTC.

There are a few counts of this clonotype. The gene calls are TRBV27 and TRBJ2-3; 10 nucleotides match TRBD2. The length of the CDR3 is 16 residues. Germline V gives CDR1 MNHEY, CDR2 SMNVEV (reference sequence). Unmatched junction bases numbered 5, after V lost 4 bases and J lost 1 base. CDR3 sequence: CASSSPSGRGTDTQYF. CDR3 nucleotides: TGTGCCAGCAGTTCTCCCAGCGGGAGGGGCACAGATACGCAGTATTTT.

Concerning this clonotype itself: Mismatch with germline at one junction end may stem from a read error. The gene calls are TRBV10-2 and TRBJ2-7, with TRBD1 matching over 7 bases. Germline loops: CDR1 WSHSY, CDR2 SAAADI. The CDR3 contains 14 residues. The CDR3 coding sequence is TGCGCCAGCACTGAGTCCGACAGGGAATACGAGCAGTACTTC. As protein: CASTESDREYEQYF.

The J gene is TRBJ2-3, the V gene TRBV15; D is possibly TRBD2 (6 bases). CDR1 is LNHNV and CDR2 is YYDKDF in the germline V gene (reference sequence). Between the trimmed V and J ends, which lost 3 bases and 2 bases, there was a span of 15 bases. The CDR3 sequence is 16 residues long. For the CDR3, the DNA is TGTGCCACCAGCAGGGCCGGTAGCGGATACACAGATACGCAGTATTTT. Translating gives CATSRAGSGYTDTQYF.

The chain employs TRBV5-1 and TRBJ2-3, with a tentative D call TRBD1 (8 bases). The ends were cut back, 6 bases at V and 3 bases at J, with 14 bases in the middle. This CDR3 comprises 14 residues. Germline assignment: CDR1 SGHRS and CDR2 YFSETQ. In DNA, the CDR3 is TGCGCCAGCAACAGGGGGGGGCCTACAGATACGCAGTATTTT. Translation: CASNRGGPTDTQYF.

A note on this clonotype: The junction does not match germline at one end; this may be a read error. V and J are TRBV4-1 and TRBJ2-3, with a tentative D call TRBD2 (7 bases). The CDR3 length is 15 residues. Germline CDR1 reads MGHRA; CDR2 reads YSYEKL. CDR3 sequence reads: CTSSLGAGATDTQYF. DNA of the CDR3: TGCACCAGCAGCCTGGGGGCGGGGGCCACAGATACGCAGTATTTT.

This sequence joins TRBV4-1 and TRBJ1-1, with no clear D. The CDR3 sequence is 14 residues long. Trimming left V 6 bases short and J 2 bases short, with 13 bases between. Per germline, CDR1 MGHRA and CDR2 YSYEKL. In nucleotides, the CDR3 is TGCGCCAGCAGAAGCGTGACGGCCAACACTGAAGCTTTCTTT. This translates into CASRSVTANTEAFF.

The chain combines TRBV3-1 with TRBJ2-1; 9 bases fit TRBD2. Per the germline V gene, CDR1 is LGHDT and CDR2 is YNNKEL (reference sequence). The trim removed 0 bases at V and 7 bases at J, leaving 1 base unmatched. The CDR3 is 14 residues long. CDR3 residues: CASSQELAGNEQFF. The CDR3 nucleotides are TGTGCCAGCAGCCAAGAACTAGCGGGTAATGAGCAGTTCTTC.

This rearrangement joins TRBV27 to TRBJ1-4; 10 bases match TRBD1. Germline assignment: CDR1 MNHEY and CDR2 SMNVEV (reference sequence). The CDR3 extends over 16 amino acids. V lost 5 bases to trimming and J lost 8 bases; unmatched junction nucleotides: 11. CDR3 sequence (DNA): TGTGCCAGCAGTCCCGGGACAGGGGCTATCGGGGAAAAACTGTTTTTT. Protein: CASSPGTGAIGEKLFF.

This clonotype was detected a few times. The V gene is TRBV7-2, the J gene TRBJ1-5; D possibly corresponds to TRBD1 (6 bases). Germline V gene data show CDR1 as SGHTA and CDR2 as FQGNSA. The CDR3 contains 15 residues. V was shortened by 1 base and J by 2 bases, with 9 bases between the two germline ends. The CDR3 DNA reads as TGTGCCAGCAGCTTAGAGGGGGAAGGCAATCAGCCCCAGCATTTT. Translated: CASSLEGEGNQPQHF.

Many counts were recorded for this clonotype. This CDR3 is CSVGVGYNEQFF. The CDR3 coding sequence is TGCAGCGTTGGCGTGGGGTACAATGAGCAGTTCTTC. V and J are TRBV29-1 and TRBJ2-1; D uncertain. Germline V gives CDR1 SQVTM, CDR2 ANQGSEA. Trimming shortened V by 4 bases and J by 4 bases, and 8 bases separated the two germline ends. The CDR3 runs 12 residues.

The chain employs TRBV20-1 and TRBJ2-1; D remains ambiguous. Gene TRBJ2-7 matches the end of the DNA better, so the J call may be wrong. This CDR3 region has 12 residues. Germline V gives CDR1 DFQATT, CDR2 SNEGSKA (reference sequence). The CDR3 sequence is CSAFYTNNEQYF. For the CDR3, the DNA is TGCAGTGCATTCTACACGAACAATGAGCAGTACTTC.

With respect to this clonotype: Since a much larger clone is just one base distant, this may be a read error. The rearrangement uses TRBV5-1 and TRBJ2-3; D gene ambiguous. The germline CDR1 and CDR2 sequences are SGHRS and YFSETQ. The CDR3 totals 16 residues. CDR3 residues: CVSSLDPSYSTDTQYF. CDR3 DNA sequence: TGCGTCAGCAGCTTGGACCCAAGCTACAGCACAGATACGCAGTATTTT.